Below are 32 T cell receptor beta chains sequenced from a single sample in a study of blood T cell repertoires in COVID-19. Clones were read by immunoSEQ multiplex PCR, and TCRdb kept only the in-frame ones, dropping some. The sample has roughly 250,000 clones, approximately 83% seen once. Specimen: peripheral blood. Receptor source: a man between 45 and 60 years old with active or convalescent COVID-19.

The genes are TRBV5-1 and TRBJ2-7; 8 positions match TRBD2. With 0 bases clipped from V and 7 bases from J, the junction kept 9 bases outside the gene matches. Germline-derived CDR1 and CDR2 are SGHRS and YFSETQ. The CDR3 runs 15 residues. The CDR3 DNA reads as TGCGCCAGCAGCTTGGAGGTCGGGGGGGCTGGAGAGCAGTACTTC. Its protein is CASSLEVGGAGEQYF.

This clone was seen a few times. The chain is built from TRBV7-9 and TRBJ1-6; 7 bases are shared with TRBD1. The CDR3 is made up of 15 amino acids. In germline, CDR1 is SEHNR, CDR2 FQNEAQ (reference sequence). J gave up 7 bases and V 7 bases, and 10 bases lay outside the gene matches. The CDR3 DNA reads TGTGCCAGCACCCTGGCTCAGGGGGGCAATTCACCCCTCCACTTT. Its translation: CASTLAQGGNSPLHF.

The rearrangement joins TRBV24-1 to TRBJ2-7; D is uncertain. The ends were cut back, 6 bases at V and 3 bases at J, with 14 bases in the middle. CDR1 KGHDR and CDR2 SFDVKD come from the germline V gene. This CDR3 comprises 14 residues. DNA for the CDR3: TGTGCCACCAGTCCCAGAGGCCCCTACTACGAGCAGTACTTC. This codes for CATSPRGPYYEQYF.

In nucleotides, the CDR3 is TGTGCCAGCACCCAGGGTACTGAAGCTTTCTTT. This codes for CASTQGTEAFF. The V call is TRBV6-5, the J call TRBJ1-1; tentatively, D is TRBD1 (5 bases). V shed 7 bases and J shed 5 bases, with 8 bases lying between them. CDR3 size: 11 residues. Germline loops: CDR1 MNHEY, CDR2 SVGAGI.

A single count supports this clone. This chain uses TRBV9 with TRBJ1-2, with D unresolved. The CDR3 spans 13 residues. Between the trimmed V and J ends, which lost 0 bases and 2 bases, there was a span of 5 bases. CDR1 and CDR2 (germline): SGDLS, YYNGEE. In nucleotides, the CDR3 is TGTGCCAGCAGCGTAGCCTCGAACTATGGCTACACCTTC. Amino acid sequence: CASSVASNYGYTF. Combining the CDR3 with reference TRBV9 and TRBJ1-2 gives the whole variable domain DSGVTQTPKHLITATGQRVTLRCSPRSGDLSVYWYQQSLDQGLQFLIQYYNGEERAKGNILERFSAQQFPDLHSELNLSSLELGDSALYFCASSVASNYGYTFGSGTRLTVV.

The J gene is TRBJ2-5, the V gene TRBV9; 12 bases map to TRBD2. CDR3 length: 16 residues. Trimming cost V 3 bases and J 9 bases; bases outside gene matches: 12. The germline V gene encodes CDR1 SGDLS and CDR2 YYNGEE. The DNA of the CDR3 is TGTGCCAGCAGCGAGAGGACTAGCGGGGTCCAGTATCCCCAGTACTTC. Its translation is CASSERTSGVQYPQYF.

For this clone: Other DNA variants within this sample encode the same CDR3. DNA for the CDR3: TGTGCCACCAGCCGGGACAGGGGAAGGAACACTGAAGCTTTCTTT. The encoded protein is CATSRDRGRNTEAFF. The rearrangement uses TRBV15 and TRBJ1-1; TRBD1 matches at 10 bases. The J segment lost 1 base and the V segment lost 5 bases, leaving 4 bases of the junction unmatched. Per the germline V gene, CDR1 is LNHNV and CDR2 is YYDKDF (reference sequence). This CDR3 spans 15 amino acids.

On this clone itself: Distinct nucleotide sequences in the sample also encode this CDR3. This chain uses TRBV5-8 with TRBJ2-5; TRBD1 matches at 7 bases. This CDR3 has 14 residues. Germline CDR1 and CDR2: SGHTS and YDEGEE. Trimming at V came to 2 bases and at J to 1 base, leaving 2 bases not matched to a gene. The CDR3 bases are TGTGCCAGCAGCTTAGGACAGGCCCAAGAGACCCAGTACTTC. It yields the protein CASSLGQAQETQYF.

The J gene is TRBJ2-5, the V gene TRBV21-1; the D segment call TRBD2 is taken from the table without a DNA check. TRBV21-1 is described as a pseudogene. The CDR3 runs 15 residues. This CDR3 reads CASFWGVRGQETQYF. The CDR3 DNA sequence: TGTGCCAGCTTCTGGGGGGTCCGGGGGCAAGAGACCCAGTACTTC.

The V gene is TRBV7-8, the J gene TRBJ2-7, with a possible D match to TRBD2 (5 bases). Germline CDR1 and CDR2: SGHVS and FQNEAQ. The germline V and J ends were trimmed by 1 base and 4 bases, with 8 bases remaining between them. This CDR3 is built from 13 residues. The CDR3 coding sequence is TGTGCCAGCAGCTTAGTCCGGGGTTACGAGCAGTACTTC. Translation gives CASSLVRGYEQYF. Full variable domain (remainder filled in from reference TRBV7-8 and TRBJ2-7): GAGVSQSPRYKVAKRGQDVALRCDPISGHVSLFWYQQALGQGPEFLTYFQNEAQLDKSGLPSDRFFAERPEGSVSTLKIQRTQQEDSAVYLCASSLVRGYEQYFGPGTRLTVT.

This clone was seen only once. V is TRBV6-4 and J is TRBJ2-7, with 12 nucleotides matching TRBD2. The germline V gene encodes CDR1 MRHNA and CDR2 SNTAGT. There are 15 residues in the CDR3. V lost 6 bases, J lost 2 bases, and 5 bases stayed unmatched. Written as DNA, the CDR3 is TGTGCCAGCAGGGCGCTAGCGGGGGGGCCCTACGAGCAGTACTTC. It yields the protein CASRALAGGPYEQYF.

The rearrangement joins TRBV7-8 to TRBJ1-6; D is uncertain. The CDR3 is 14 residues long. The V gene's germline CDR1 is SGHVS and CDR2 FQNEAQ. V lost 3 bases and J lost 7, with 10 bases in between. The chain's CDR3 is CASSFRDRNSPLHF. The CDR3 DNA follows: TGTGCCAGCAGCTTCCGGGATCGCAATTCACCCCTCCACTTT.

The chain is built from TRBV4-3 and TRBJ1-2; possible D gene TRBD1, 5 bases. This CDR3 comprises 15 residues. Trimming removed 0 bases at V and 6 bases at J, with 14 bases between. CDR1 is LGHNA and CDR2 is YSLEER in the germline V gene. As DNA, the CDR3 is TGCGCCAGCAGCCAAGATGCGGGGGGAAGGAATGGCTACACCTTC. Residues: CASSQDAGGRNGYTF.

In this sample, this clone turned up once. The chain combines TRBV7-9 with TRBJ2-7; D gene unclear. CDR3 length: 15 residues. Trimming stripped 0 bases from V and 8 bases from J, with 17 bases between. Germline loops: CDR1 SEHNR, CDR2 FQNEAQ (reference sequence). The CDR3 DNA reads as TGTGCCAGCAGCTTAGCAAGCGTCCCCCTGCCTCAGCAGTACTTC. Its translation: CASSLASVPLPQQYF.

J is TRBJ2-3 and V is TRBV9, with 12 bases identical to TRBD2. V lost 4 bases to trimming and J lost 2 bases; unmatched junction nucleotides: 2. CDR3 length: 15 residues. Looked up from germline, CDR1 is SGDLS and CDR2 is YYNGEE. The CDR3 region is CASSLAGGYTDTQYF. CDR3 in DNA: TGTGCCAGCAGCCTAGCGGGGGGGTACACAGATACGCAGTATTTT.

This clone was picked up a small number of times. The chain uses TRBV6-5 and TRBJ1-5; D not resolved. The V gene lost 6 bases and the J gene lost 0 bases, with 12 bases spanning the gap. The CDR3 totals 15 residues. CDR1 MNHEY and CDR2 SVGAGI come from the germline V gene. CDR3 residues: CASRFRHNSNQPQHF. The CDR3 coding sequence is TGTGCCAGCAGATTTCGACACAATAGCAATCAGCCCCAGCATTTT.

In DNA form, the CDR3 reads TGTGCCAGCAGGGGGACACAGGGGGAGACCCAGTACTTC. Its translation is CASRGTQGETQYF. The chain employs TRBV12-3 or TRBV12-4 and TRBJ2-5; 7 bases are shared with TRBD1. The CDR3 extends over 13 amino acids. The V and J ends lost 6 bases and 5 bases, in that order; junction bases with no gene match: 6.

J is TRBJ1-2 and V is TRBV19; weak D call: TRBD1 (5 bases). Germline V gives CDR1 LNHDA, CDR2 SQIVND (reference sequence). V was cut by 6 bases and J by 0 bases, with 14 bases left in between. The CDR3 spans 15 residues. The CDR3 spells CASSPRGIANYGYTF. Here the CDR3 DNA reads TGTGCCAGTAGCCCCCGGGGGATAGCTAACTATGGCTACACCTTC.

The chain recombines TRBV28 with TRBJ1-5, with a weak D call TRBD1 (6 bases). With 5 bases removed from V and 3 bases from J, the gap between germline ends came to 17 bases. The CDR3 consists of 16 residues. Germline V gene lookup returns CDR1 MDHEN and CDR2 SYDVKM. CDR3 DNA sequence: TGTGCCAGCAGTACCCCCGTGGACAGATACAATCAGCCCCAGCATTTT. Translating it yields CASSTPVDRYNQPQHF.

The V and J genes are TRBV7-9 and TRBJ2-3; TRBD2 matches 7 bases. Per germline, CDR1 SEHNR and CDR2 FQNEAQ (reference sequence). With V trimmed by 4 bases and J by 6 bases, 13 bases remained unmatched. This CDR3 is built from 16 residues. CDR3 in DNA: TGTGCCAGCAGCTCCCGAGGCGCGGGGGTTACCGATACGCAGTATTTT. Translation gives CASSSRGAGVTDTQYF. Based on the CDR3 plus reference TRBV7-9 and TRBJ2-3, the full variable domain is DTGVSQNPRHKITKRGQNVTFRCDPISEHNRLYWYRQTLGQGPEFLTYFQNEAQLEKSRLLSDRFSAERPKGSFSTLEIQRTEQGDSAMYLCASSSRGAGVTDTQYFGPGTRLTVL.

The chain uses TRBV5-4 and TRBJ1-1, with D maybe TRBD1 (5 bases). V was trimmed by 5 bases and J by 1 base, leaving 12 bases between them. Per germline, CDR1 SGHNT and CDR2 YYREEE (reference sequence). The CDR3 runs 14 residues. In nucleotides, the CDR3 is TGTGCCAGCAGTCTCGGACACCAGAACACTGAAGCTTTCTTT. This codes for CASSLGHQNTEAFF.

This rearrangement joins TRBV11-1 to TRBJ2-1; TRBD2 aligns across 8 bases. The CDR3 extends over 16 amino acids. Germline V gene sequence: CDR1 SGHAT, CDR2 FQDESV (reference sequence). Trimming took 4 bases from V and 1 from J; bases not matched to a gene: 6. For the CDR3, the DNA is TGTGCCAGCAGCTCCGGGGGGGCCAGGTCCTACAATGAGCAGTTCTTC. Its protein product is CASSSGGARSYNEQFF.

This chain connects TRBV6-5 to TRBJ1-5; 8 bases are shared with TRBD1. J lost 3 bases, V lost 6 bases, and 4 bases had no gene match. Looked up from germline, CDR1 is MNHEY and CDR2 is SVGAGI. The length of the CDR3 is 14 residues. The CDR3 loop is CASSYRGNNQPQHF. The CDR3 coding sequence is TGTGCCAGCAGCTACAGGGGGAACAATCAGCCCCAGCATTTT.

This chain joins TRBV30 and TRBJ1-2; 10 nucleotides align to TRBD1. J gave up 8 bases and V 3 bases, and 6 bases lay outside the gene matches. The CDR3 spans 13 residues. Germline lookup yields CDR1 GTSNPN and CDR2 SVGIG (reference sequence). CDR3 nucleotides: TGTGCCTGGAGAGTAACGGGACAGGGGGGCTACACCTTC. Protein product: CAWRVTGQGGYTF.

The chain couples TRBV28 to TRBJ1-2, with 8 bases aligning to TRBD1. Germline V gene data show CDR1 as MDHEN and CDR2 as SYDVKM. The V gene end was trimmed by 5 bases and the J gene end by 5 bases; junction bases not matched to a gene: 7. There are 14 residues in the CDR3. The CDR3 nucleotides are TGTGCCAGCAGTACCGGACAGGGTGTGTATGGCTACACCTTC. Amino acids: CASSTGQGVYGYTF.

J is TRBJ2-1 and V is TRBV28, with a weak D call TRBD2 (7 bases). V was clipped by 6 bases and J by 7 bases, with 16 bases between them. CDR3 length: 14 amino acids. Germline CDR1 MDHEN, CDR2 SYDVKM. CDR3 region: CASRGGGRGNEQFF. DNA for the CDR3: TGTGCCAGCAGGGGAGGGGGGCGCGGGAATGAGCAGTTCTTC.

The CDR3 region has the DNA TGTGCCAGCAGCTATGGCGGGGGGACAGATACGCAGTATTTT. Its translation: CASSYGGGTDTQYF. The chain links TRBV11-2 to TRBJ2-3, with 8 bases identical to TRBD2. This CDR3 is 14 amino acids long. J was trimmed by 3 bases and V by 4 bases; bases with no gene match: 3. Germline V lookup: CDR1 SGHAT, CDR2 FQNNGV.

This clone has just one count. V is TRBV30 and J is TRBJ1-1, with no clear D. Germline V gene lookup returns CDR1 GTSNPN and CDR2 SVGIG (reference sequence). The germline V and J ends were trimmed by 3 bases and 6 bases, with 17 bases remaining between them. The CDR3 is 14 residues long. The CDR3 bases are TGTGCCTGGAGAGGCCTCGGGATTTACTCTGAAGCTTTCTTT. Its translation is CAWRGLGIYSEAFF.

This sequence joins TRBV6-5 and TRBJ1-1; the match to TRBD1 covers 11 bases. Germline V CDR1 and CDR2: MNHEY, SVGAGI. The CDR3 contains 15 residues. V trimming: 4 bases; J trimming: 3 bases; junction bases outside the gene matches: 4. In DNA form, the CDR3 reads TGTGCCAGCAGTTTGGACAGGGGGCGGGACACTGAAGCTTTCTTT. It encodes CASSLDRGRDTEAFF.

This sequence joins TRBV4-3 and TRBJ1-1; TRBD1 is a possible D gene (6 bases). Trimming took 0 bases from V and 4 from J, leaving 9 bases between them. Germline V lookup: CDR1 LGHNA, CDR2 YSLEER. This CDR3 comprises 14 residues. CDR3 in amino acids: CASSQEARGTEAFF. The CDR3 DNA follows: TGCGCCAGCAGCCAAGAGGCCAGGGGCACTGAAGCTTTCTTT.

The gene calls are TRBV2 and TRBJ2-3, with TRBD2 matching over 8 bases. CDR3 length: 14 amino acids. The V gene's germline CDR1 is SNHLY and CDR2 FYNNEI. With V trimmed by 3 bases and J by 6 bases, 5 bases remained unmatched. The CDR3 protein is CASSEERGTDTQYF. The CDR3, as DNA: TGTGCCAGCAGTGAGGAGCGGGGGACGGATACGCAGTATTTT.

The J gene is TRBJ1-4, the V gene TRBV29-1; TRBD1 agrees at 10 bases. From germline, CDR1 is SQVTM and CDR2 ANQGSEA. After removal of 7 bases from V and 6 bases from J, the junction contained 2 bases not matched to a gene. This CDR3 region has 12 residues. The CDR3, as DNA: TGCAGCGCGACAGGGGGCCATGAAAAACTGTTTTTT. This gives the protein CSATGGHEKLFF.